This TCR beta chain was recovered during a study of blood T cell repertoires in COVID-19. Study-wide context: Sources were T cells, B-cell-depleted T cells, or PBMCs; the material itself was cDNA or gDNA.

The CDR3 has 15 residues. Germline V lookup: CDR1 MNHNY, CDR2 SVGAGI (reference sequence). Methods used by the authors: Cell counts per sample came from amplifying reference gene primers. Here immunoSEQ multiplex PCR was the method, and the copy in TCRdb shows in-frame clones only, minus some. The DNA was the basis for D and trimming; V, J and clone size are from that table. The profile shows 120,000 to 150,000 clones, approximately 84% of them singletons. Notes on this clone: At one end the junction does not follow the germline gene, possibly because of a read error. Other DNA sequences in this specimen translate into the identical CDR3.

Sequencing input: peripheral blood. The V call is TRBV6-6, the J call TRBJ1-1; 8 nucleotides align to TRBD1. This clonotype was obtained from a human donor in a cohort sampled during active COVID-19. CDR3 nucleotide sequence: TGTGCTAGCAGTGACTCAGGGGGCCGAAACACTGAAGCTTTCTTT. It codes for CASSDSGGRNTEAFF.